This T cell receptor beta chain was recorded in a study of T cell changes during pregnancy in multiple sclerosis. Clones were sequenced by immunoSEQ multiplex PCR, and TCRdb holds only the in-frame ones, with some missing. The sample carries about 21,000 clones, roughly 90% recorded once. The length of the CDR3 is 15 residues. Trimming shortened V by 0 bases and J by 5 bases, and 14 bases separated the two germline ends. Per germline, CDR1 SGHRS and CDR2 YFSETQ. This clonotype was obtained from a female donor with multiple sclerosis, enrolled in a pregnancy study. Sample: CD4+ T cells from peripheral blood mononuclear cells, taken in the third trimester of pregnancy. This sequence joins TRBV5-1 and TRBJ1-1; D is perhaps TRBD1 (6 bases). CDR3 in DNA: TGCGCCAGCAGCTTGGTGGCGGGGGCAGGGACTGAAGCTTTCTTT. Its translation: CASSLVAGAGTEAFF.